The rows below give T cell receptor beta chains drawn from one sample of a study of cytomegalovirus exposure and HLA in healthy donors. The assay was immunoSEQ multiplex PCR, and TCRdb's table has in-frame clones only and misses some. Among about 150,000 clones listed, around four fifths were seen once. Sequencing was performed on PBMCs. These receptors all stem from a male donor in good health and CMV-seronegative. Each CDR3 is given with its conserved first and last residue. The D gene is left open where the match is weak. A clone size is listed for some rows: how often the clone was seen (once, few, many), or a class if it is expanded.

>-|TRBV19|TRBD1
CATIETDRDSQPQHF
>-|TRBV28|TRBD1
CASSPGTGRQPQHF
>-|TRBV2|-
CAGYTGRDGLSEAFF
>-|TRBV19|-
CASSIAKTGRYLQPQHF
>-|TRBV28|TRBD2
CASSTAGVSSYEQYF
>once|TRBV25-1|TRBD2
CASSARGGAVYEQYF
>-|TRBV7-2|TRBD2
CASSFGSGGPDTQYF
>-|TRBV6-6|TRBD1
CASSSRTGGNTIYF
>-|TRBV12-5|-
CASGAGSLGIYGYTF
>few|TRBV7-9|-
CASSRRDSRSSYNSPLHF
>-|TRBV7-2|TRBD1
CASSLAKGTGRGYEQYF
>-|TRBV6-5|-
CASGGRREKLFF
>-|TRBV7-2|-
CASSLAGGGTNEKLFF
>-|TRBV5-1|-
CASSLDRASGANVLTF
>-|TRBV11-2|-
CASSLYGNTIYF
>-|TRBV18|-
CASSEPGTATYEQYF
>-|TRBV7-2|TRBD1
CASLRGTGQGETQYF
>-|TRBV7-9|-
CASSVYGQPNTEAFF
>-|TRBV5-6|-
CASNPTGTGGNTIYF
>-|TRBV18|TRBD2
CASSPFSGRRTDTQYF
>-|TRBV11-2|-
CASSLAGFQYF
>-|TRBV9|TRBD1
CASSLGQGAPGNTIYF
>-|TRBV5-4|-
CASSGDRNTEAFF
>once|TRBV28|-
CASRVTENYGYTF
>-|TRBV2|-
CASSRTSEQYF
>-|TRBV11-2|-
CASSFPYGRYEQYF
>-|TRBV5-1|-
CASSLTGSGSYEQYF
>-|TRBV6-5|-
CASSYREDEQFF
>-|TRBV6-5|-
CASRRGPTTYEQYF
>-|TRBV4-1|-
CASSQEMTTGEQFF
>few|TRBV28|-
CASGVQGGGAGELFF
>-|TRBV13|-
CASSLAEGWNTIYF
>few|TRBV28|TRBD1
CASRQGARFNQPQHF
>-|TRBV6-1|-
CASTQDSSYEQYF
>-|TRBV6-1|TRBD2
CASSEVGTRSNEQFF
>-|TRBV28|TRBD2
CASSLSRGGRETQYF
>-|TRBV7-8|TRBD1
CASSLGGQGATYNEQFF
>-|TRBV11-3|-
CASSSRQGGTGELFF
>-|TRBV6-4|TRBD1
CASKATGGGTDTQYF
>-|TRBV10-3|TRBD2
CAISGTSDPSTDTQYF
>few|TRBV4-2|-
CASSQEWGAGGELFF
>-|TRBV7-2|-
CASSDKFGDTQYF
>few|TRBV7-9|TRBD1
CASSSATGPQFYEQYF
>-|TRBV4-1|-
CASTPGVSRNQPQHF
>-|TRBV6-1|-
CASSEAQGPDTQYF
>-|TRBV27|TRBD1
CASSPQGTGKYNEQFF
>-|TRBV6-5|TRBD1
CASRGQDSYEQYF
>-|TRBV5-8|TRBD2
CASSPAGASFIPDPGQYF
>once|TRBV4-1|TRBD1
CASSPPGQGALGTYGYTF
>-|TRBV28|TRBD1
CASRGTDRGVGSPLHF